The 8 T cell receptor beta chains in this list originate from one sample, sequenced in a study of glioma-infiltrating T cells. TCR alpha and beta CDR3 regions were amplified from RNA using iRepertoire nested multiplex PCR. In TCRdb, the multiplex PCR reads were re-called with MiXCR into one record per CDR3 protein. The sample has some 190,000 distinct CDR3 sequences, approximately 30% seen once. Sequenced input: glioma tissue, nonneoplastic brain tissue, or PBMCs (not recorded which). The receptor set was obtained from a human donor with low-grade glioma or glioblastoma, undergoing nonglioma brain surgery, or in good health (not recorded which).

In this sample, this clonotype turned up many times. The chain joins TRBV2 to TRBJ1-3; D is undetermined. Between the trimmed V and J ends, which lost 4 bases and 2 bases, there was a span of 9 bases. Germline V gene sequence: CDR1 SNHLY, CDR2 FYNNEI. The CDR3 loop spans 14 amino acids. DNA of the CDR3: TGTGCCAGCAGTGTACGGACGGCTGGAAACACCATATATTTT. This gives the protein CASSVRTAGNTIYF.

Concerning this clonotype itself: The junction departs from germline at one end; a sequencing error may be responsible. This chain joins TRBV4-2 and TRBJ1-1, with D perhaps matching TRBD1 (5 bases). The CDR3 spans 16 residues. Germline CDR1 LGHNA, CDR2 YNFKEQ. CDR3 sequence: CASRQVWTSQGTEAFF. The CDR3 coding sequence is TGTGCCAGCAGACAAGTTTGGACGAGCCAGGGCACTGAAGCTTTCTTT.

The rearrangement uses TRBV3-1 and TRBJ2-7; a weak D match, TRBD2 (7 bases). The germline gives CDR1 LGHDT, CDR2 YNNKEL (reference sequence). V gave up 8 bases and J gave up 7 bases, with 24 bases separating them. The length of the CDR3 is 15 residues. CDR3 bases: TGTGCCAGCGGCCGGGCTGCGGGGGCCTACAATGAGCAGTACTTC. Its translation is CASGRAAGAYNEQYF.

A remark on this clonotype: A read error may produce the germline difference seen at one junction end. The gene calls are TRBV24-1 and TRBJ2-5, with D possibly TRBD2 on 6 matching bases. This CDR3 is built from 15 residues. Germline V gives CDR1 KGHDR, CDR2 SFDVKD. CDR3 sequence (DNA): TGTGCCACCAGAGATTCGTTTCTAGCGAGAGAGACCCAGTACTTC. Encoded protein: CATRDSFLARETQYF.

The chain carries TRBV4-2 and TRBJ1-4; D not certain. Looked up from germline, CDR1 is LGHNA and CDR2 is YNFKEQ. This CDR3 has 17 residues. V was clipped by 4 bases and J by 0 bases, with 15 bases between them. CDR3 sequence reads: CASSPLWRSATNEKLFF. For the CDR3, the DNA is TGTGCCAGCAGCCCCCTTTGGAGGTCTGCAACTAATGAAAAACTGTTTTTT.

This clonotype was seen repeatedly, ten times or more. The chain is built from TRBV6-2 or TRBV6-3 and TRBJ2-7; 11 bases are a match to TRBD1. The CDR3 is 15 residues long. Germline V lookup: CDR1 MNHEY, CDR2 SVGEGT. The junction had 6 bases not matched to a gene; V was cut back by 5 bases and J by 3 bases. CDR3 in DNA: TGTGCCAGCAGTAGGGCCGGGACAGGGGGCTACGAGCAGTACTTC. Protein sequence: CASSRAGTGGYEQYF.

This clonotype has a handful of counts. The chain couples TRBV4-3 to TRBJ2-3; D gene uncertain. Germline V gene sequence: CDR1 LGHNA, CDR2 YSLEER. CDR3 length: 14 residues. Trimming removed 3 bases at V and 1 base at J, with 8 bases between. CDR3 nucleotides: TGCGCCAGCAGCCAGGGCCTCGGCACAGATACGCAGTATTTT. Its translation is CASSQGLGTDTQYF.

As regards this clonotype: It may be a read error: a sequence one base away is much more abundant. The gene calls are TRBV4-2 and TRBJ2-7; D is perhaps TRBD1 (5 bases). The CDR3 contains 15 residues. Germline values: CDR1 LGHNA, CDR2 YNFKEQ. V shed 4 bases and J shed 0 bases, with 13 bases lying between them. CDR3 coding DNA: TGTGCCAGCAGCCCATGGATAGGGGTCTCCTACGAGCAGTACTTC. This encodes CASSPWIGVSYEQYF.